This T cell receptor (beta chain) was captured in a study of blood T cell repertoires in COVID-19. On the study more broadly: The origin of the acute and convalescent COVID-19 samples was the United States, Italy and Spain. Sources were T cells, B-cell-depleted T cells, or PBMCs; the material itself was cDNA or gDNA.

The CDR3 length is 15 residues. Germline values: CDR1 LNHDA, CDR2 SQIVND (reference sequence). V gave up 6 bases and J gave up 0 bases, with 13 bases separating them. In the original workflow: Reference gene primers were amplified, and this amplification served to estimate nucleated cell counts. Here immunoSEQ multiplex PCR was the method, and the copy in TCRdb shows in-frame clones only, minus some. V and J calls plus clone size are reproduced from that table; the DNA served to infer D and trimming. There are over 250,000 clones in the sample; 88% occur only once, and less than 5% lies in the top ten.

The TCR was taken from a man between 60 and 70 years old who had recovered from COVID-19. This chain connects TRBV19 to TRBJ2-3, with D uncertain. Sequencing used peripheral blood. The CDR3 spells CASSPGSLSTDTQYF. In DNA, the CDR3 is TGTGCCAGTAGCCCCGGTTCCCTGAGCACAGATACGCAGTATTTT.